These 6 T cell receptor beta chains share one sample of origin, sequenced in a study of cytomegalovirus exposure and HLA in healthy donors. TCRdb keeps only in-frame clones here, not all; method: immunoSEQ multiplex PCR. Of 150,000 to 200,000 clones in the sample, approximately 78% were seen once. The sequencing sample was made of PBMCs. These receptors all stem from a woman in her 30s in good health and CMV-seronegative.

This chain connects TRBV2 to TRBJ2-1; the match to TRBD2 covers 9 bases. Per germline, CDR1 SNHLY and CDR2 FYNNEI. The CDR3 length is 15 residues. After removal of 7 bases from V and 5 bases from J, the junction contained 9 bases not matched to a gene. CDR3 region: CASIPAGGFDNEQFF. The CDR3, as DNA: TGTGCCAGCATACCCGCGGGGGGGTTTGACAATGAGCAGTTCTTC.

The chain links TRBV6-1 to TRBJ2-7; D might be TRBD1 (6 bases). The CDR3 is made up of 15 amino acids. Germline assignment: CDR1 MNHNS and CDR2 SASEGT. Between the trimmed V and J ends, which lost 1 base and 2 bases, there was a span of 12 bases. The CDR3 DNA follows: TGTGCCAGCAGTGAAGAGACAGGACCCCCCTACGAGCAGTACTTC. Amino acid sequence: CASSEETGPPYEQYF.

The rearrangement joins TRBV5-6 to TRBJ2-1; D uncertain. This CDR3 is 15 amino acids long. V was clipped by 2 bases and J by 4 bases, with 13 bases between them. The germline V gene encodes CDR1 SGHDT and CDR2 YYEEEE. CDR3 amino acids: CASSLVGVGYNEQFF. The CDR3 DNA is TGTGCCAGCAGCTTAGTCGGAGTGGGTTACAATGAGCAGTTCTTC.

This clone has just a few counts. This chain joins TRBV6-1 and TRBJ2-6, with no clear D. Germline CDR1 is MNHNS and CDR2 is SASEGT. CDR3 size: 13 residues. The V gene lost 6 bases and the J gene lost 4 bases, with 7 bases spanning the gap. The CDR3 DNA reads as TGTGCCAGCAGGGCGGAAGGGGCCAACGTCCTGACTTTC. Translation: CASRAEGANVLTF.

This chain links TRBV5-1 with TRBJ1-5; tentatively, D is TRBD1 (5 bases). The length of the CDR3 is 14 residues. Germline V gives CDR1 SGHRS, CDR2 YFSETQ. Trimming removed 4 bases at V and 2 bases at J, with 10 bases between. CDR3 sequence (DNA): TGCGCCAGCAGCGCAGGGTACGGCAATCAGCCCCAGCATTTT. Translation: CASSAGYGNQPQHF.

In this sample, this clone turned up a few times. This CDR3 reads CASGLSYGYTF. CDR3 DNA: TGTGCCAGCGGTCTGAGTTATGGCTACACCTTC. V is TRBV2 and J is TRBJ1-2; D is uncertain. Trimming left V 8 bases short and J 5 bases short, with 9 bases between. Germline V gene data show CDR1 as SNHLY and CDR2 as FYNNEI. The CDR3 loop spans 11 amino acids.